The 12 T cell receptor beta chains given below trace back to one sample, sequenced in a study of CD8 T cells in ankylosing spondylitis. TCRdb reanalysed the 5' RACE reads using MiXCR and keeps one entry per CDR3 protein. The repertoire holds some 340,000 distinct CDR3 sequences, with about 15% as singletons. Sequenced sample: blood, either unsorted or a sorted T cell fraction (not recorded which). The receptor source for this set is a male donor with ankylosing spondylitis or in good health (not recorded which).

The chain links TRBV11-2 to TRBJ2-7; tentatively, D is TRBD2 (5 bases). Per germline, CDR1 SGHAT and CDR2 FQNNGV. CDR3 length equals 14 residues. V shed 4 bases and J shed 2 bases, with 12 bases lying between them. The CDR3 DNA sequence: TGTGCCAGCAGCTACGACGGAGGAACCTACGAGCAGTACTTC. It translates to CASSYDGGTYEQYF.

The chain links TRBV3-1 to TRBJ2-7; D might be TRBD1 (6 bases). Trimming cost V 4 bases and J 3 bases, with 10 bases left between them. Germline CDR1 and CDR2: LGHDT and YNNKEL (reference sequence). CDR3 length equals 13 residues. The DNA of the CDR3 is TGTGCCAGCAGCCCCGTCAGGGGCTACGAGCAGTACTTC. Translated, it gives CASSPVRGYEQYF.

This clonotype appeared a few times. CDR3 coding DNA: TGCAGTGCCACTGGAGGAGCAGCCGGAACGCAGTATTTT. Translation gives CSATGGAAGTQYF. This chain joins TRBV20-1 and TRBJ2-3, with TRBD2 as a possible D gene (5 bases). In germline, CDR1 is DFQATT, CDR2 SNEGSKA (reference sequence). V gave up 6 bases and J gave up 9 bases, with 19 bases separating them. This CDR3 contains 13 residues.

This clonotype has ten or more counts. The chain joins TRBV7-9 to TRBJ1-2; no reliable D call. V was pared by 3 bases and J by 2 bases, with 13 bases between. The CDR3 spans 15 residues. CDR1 and CDR2 from the germline V gene are SEHNR and FQNEAQ (reference sequence). As DNA, the CDR3 is TGTGCCAGCAGCTTGGAGCAAGGAGCAAACTATGGCTACACCTTC. As protein: CASSLEQGANYGYTF.

This clonotype was detected only a few times. J is TRBJ1-1 and V is TRBV6-1; a weak D match, TRBD1 (5 bases). Trimming took off 6 bases at V and 5 bases at J, with 13 bases between the two ends. The CDR3 sequence is 13 residues long. Germline CDR1 and CDR2: MNHNS and SASEGT. The CDR3 region is CASRRQGRTEAFF. DNA for the CDR3: TGTGCCAGCAGACGGCAGGGAAGAACTGAAGCTTTCTTT.

The chain carries TRBV27 and TRBJ1-1, with 7 bases lining up with TRBD1. The CDR3 consists of 14 residues. The trim removed 5 bases at V and 6 bases at J, leaving 9 bases unmatched. Germline loops: CDR1 MNHEY, CDR2 SMNVEV (reference sequence). CDR3 nucleotides: TGTGCCAGCAGTCTCAGGGGGTGGGGGGCTGAAGCTTTCTTT. Protein: CASSLRGWGAEAFF.

This clonotype appeared a few times. This sequence joins TRBV2 and TRBJ1-6; no clear D. The germline gives CDR1 SNHLY, CDR2 FYNNEI. This CDR3 contains 16 residues. V shed 2 bases and J shed 6 bases, with 14 bases lying between them. This CDR3 reads CASSEIGGRFNSPLHF. The DNA for the CDR3 is TGTGCCAGCAGTGAAATTGGCGGTCGTTTTAATTCACCCCTCCACTTT.

This clonotype was counted only a few times. CDR3 bases: TGCAGCGTTGCGAACGGGGCATACAGCACAGATACGCAGTATTTT. This sequence encodes CSVANGAYSTDTQYF. The chain employs TRBV29-1 and TRBJ2-3, with D possibly being TRBD1 or TRBD2 (5 bases each). The CDR3 loop spans 15 amino acids. From germline, CDR1 is SQVTM and CDR2 ANQGSEA. V lost 4 bases, J lost 0 bases, and 14 bases lay in between.

This clonotype was detected many times. The gene calls are TRBV12-3 or TRBV12-4 and TRBJ2-3, with a weak D call TRBD2 (5 bases). This CDR3 region has 13 residues. Trimming removed 3 bases at V and 4 bases at J, with 8 bases between. The CDR3 DNA is TGTGCCAGCAGTTTCGGAGGTTCAGATACGCAGTATTTT. Protein: CASSFGGSDTQYF.

This clonotype was found a few times. The chain uses TRBV29-1 and TRBJ2-7; either TRBD1 or TRBD2 may fit D (6 bases each). Germline assignment: CDR1 SQVTM and CDR2 ANQGSEA. This CDR3 spans 13 amino acids. Trimming removed 4 bases from V and 4 bases from J, with 14 bases in between. The CDR3: CSVGGRTEYEQYF. DNA of the CDR3: TGCAGCGTTGGGGGGAGGACAGAATACGAGCAGTACTTC.

The chain recombines TRBV20-1 with TRBJ2-7; D is unclear. The CDR3 has 11 residues. V was cut by 6 bases and J by 3 bases, with 9 bases left in between. Germline V gene lookup returns CDR1 DFQATT and CDR2 SNEGSKA (reference sequence). The CDR3 DNA is TGCAGTGCCTCTTCAGACTACGAGCAGTACTTC. Encoded protein: CSASSDYEQYF.

The rearrangement joins TRBV12-3 or TRBV12-4 to TRBJ2-7, with D uncertain. V was clipped by 3 bases and J by 0 bases, with 12 bases between them. The CDR3 covers 15 residues. The DNA of the CDR3 is TGTGCCAGCAGTTTCGAGTGGCAGCTCTCCTACGAGCAGTACTTC. It specifies CASSFEWQLSYEQYF.